What follows is one TCR beta chain and its context. Its cognate antigen is unknown. Repertoires were generated with immunoSEQ multiplex PCR, while TCRdb's copy carries only in-frame clones and drops some. The profile shows more than 9,000 clones, around 80% of them singletons. The sample is drawn from a study of somatic mutations in cytotoxic T cells in rheumatoid arthritis. Overall study: Using a FACSAria II or Sony SH800, a portion of the V beta antibody-stained T-cell populations were flow-sorted at nearly 100% purity, and among those populations were V beta1+ cells that were then sequenced for TCRB.

Purity of the CD4+ and CD8+ cells, isolated by positive magnetic bead selection, was checked by flow cytometry. The CDR3 runs to 14 residues. Between the trimmed V and J ends, which lost 2 bases and 5 bases, there was a span of 12 bases. Germline CDR1 is MRHNA and CDR2 is SNTAGT. Whole-study results and caveats: Unlike healthy controls, rheumatoid arthritis patients had CD8+ clonality that increased with age.

This sequence originates from an adult with rheumatoid arthritis. The rearrangement uses TRBV6-4 and TRBJ1-2, with D possibly being TRBD1 (5 bases). The sample comprised CD8+ T cells sorted from blood. CDR3 nucleotide sequence: TGTGCCAGCAGTGACCAGGGCCTCTCTTATGGCTACACCTTC. Translating it yields CASSDQGLSYGYTF.